A single sample is the source of the 10 T cell receptor beta chains below, sequenced in a study of T-cell memory formation after mild COVID-19. Each CDR3 protein is one row after TCRdb ran MiXCR on the 5' RACE reads. The sample consists of 550,000 to 600,000 distinct CDR3 sequences, approximately 21% of them appearing once. Sequencing used PBMCs or a T cell subset sorted from them (not recorded which). Source of these receptors: an adult woman who had mild COVID-19 (a few samples of this study predate the infection). Cell type and time point are not known.

This clonotype was counted a few times. The chain recombines TRBV7-2 with TRBJ2-3; 10 bases align to TRBD2. The CDR3 sequence is 16 residues long. Germline CDR1 reads SGHTA; CDR2 reads FQGNSA. Trimming took 4 bases from V and 7 from J; bases not matched to a gene: 11. The CDR3 sequence: CASSSSLSGRRNTQYF. CDR3 DNA sequence: TGTGCCAGCAGCTCATCGCTTAGCGGGAGGAGAAATACGCAGTATTTT.

This clonotype was counted only a few times. This chain links TRBV12-3 or TRBV12-4 with TRBJ2-7; TRBD1 agrees at 7 bases. V was pared by 5 bases and J by 2 bases, with 3 bases of the junction left unmatched. This CDR3 region has 13 residues. DNA of the CDR3: TGTGCCAGCAGTGGGGACAGTCCCTACGAGCAGTACTTC. Encoded protein: CASSGDSPYEQYF.

This clonotype was observed a handful of times. V gene TRBV7-3 combines with J gene TRBJ2-1, with no clear D. The V gene's germline CDR1 is SGHTA and CDR2 FQGTGA. V was clipped by 1 base and J by 7 bases, with 11 bases between them. There are 14 residues in the CDR3. DNA of the CDR3: TGTGCCAGCAGCTTAATAGGTCCCGCAAATGAGCAGTTCTTC. Its protein is CASSLIGPANEQFF.

This clonotype turned up a few times. The CDR3 coding sequence is TGTGCCTGGAGTATACTAGCGGGAAGCACAGATACGCAGTATTTT. Its protein product is CAWSILAGSTDTQYF. V and J are TRBV30 and TRBJ2-3; 10 bases are shared with TRBD2. CDR3 length equals 15 residues. The germline CDR1 and CDR2 sequences are GTSNPN and SVGIG (reference sequence). V dropped 2 bases and J dropped 0; count of bases not matched to a gene: 2.

The J gene is TRBJ2-3, the V gene TRBV20-1; D may be TRBD1 (5 bases). Germline CDR1 DFQATT, CDR2 SNEGSKA (reference sequence). The germline V and J ends were trimmed by 3 bases and 2 bases, with 12 bases remaining between them. The CDR3 covers 14 residues. The CDR3, as DNA: TGCAGTGCTAGCCTGGGGCTGGCCACAGATACGCAGTATTTT. It encodes CSASLGLATDTQYF.

This chain uses TRBV20-1 with TRBJ2-3; D might be TRBD2 (5 bases). The CDR3 runs to 13 residues. Germline-derived CDR1 and CDR2 are DFQATT and SNEGSKA (reference sequence). Trimming removed 6 bases at V and 2 bases at J, with 12 bases between. The CDR3 spells CSAQRLFTDTQYF. In DNA form, the CDR3 reads TGCAGTGCCCAGAGACTATTCACAGATACGCAGTATTTT.

The V and J genes are TRBV6-4 and TRBJ2-2; 7 nucleotides align to TRBD1. Germline values: CDR1 MRHNA, CDR2 SNTAGT. There are 14 residues in the CDR3. The ends lost 3 bases at V and 4 bases at J; junction bases unmatched: 2. This chain's CDR3 is CASSETGTTGELFF. The CDR3 coding sequence is TGTGCCAGCAGTGAGACAGGGACCACCGGGGAGCTGTTTTTT.

In this sample, this clonotype turned up a few times. The V call is TRBV18, the J call TRBJ2-5; no firm D call. The germline gives CDR1 KGHSH, CDR2 LQKENI. V gave up 2 bases and J gave up 5 bases, with 9 bases separating them. There are 13 residues in the CDR3. CDR3 sequence: CASSPSMGETQYF. CDR3 nucleotide sequence: TGTGCCAGCTCACCATCGATGGGGGAGACCCAGTACTTC. Full variable domain (outside the CDR3, taken from reference TRBV18 and TRBJ2-5): NAGVMQNPRHLVRRRGQEARLRCSPMKGHSHVYWYRQLPEEGLKFMVYLQKENIIDESGMPKERFSAEFPKEGPSILRIQQVVRGDSAAYFCASSPSMGETQYFGPGTRLLVL.

This clonotype has more than one count but fewer than ten. The chain recombines TRBV12-3 or TRBV12-4 with TRBJ1-5; D not resolved. This CDR3 is 13 amino acids long. The V gene lost 1 base and the J gene lost 5 bases, with 6 bases spanning the gap. CDR3 region: CASSLGYDQPQHF. The CDR3 DNA reads TGTGCCAGCAGTTTAGGTTATGATCAGCCCCAGCATTTT.

The chain combines TRBV7-9 with TRBJ2-3, with D possibly matching TRBD2 (6 bases). The CDR3 has 14 residues. V lost 5 bases, J lost 6 bases, and 15 bases lay in between. CDR1 and CDR2 from the germline V gene are SEHNR and FQNEAQ (reference sequence). CDR3 coding DNA: TGTGCCAGCAGCCCGGGACTTATTGAGGATACGCAGTATTTT. Its protein product is CASSPGLIEDTQYF.